The sequence of this T cell receptor beta chain was determined in a study of regulatory T cells in long-lasting Graves disease. Study results and caveats: Reduced TCR diversity was observed in persistent Graves' patients versus newly diagnosed patients.

Combining iRepertoire HTBI primers with Arm-PCR of CDR3 regions, the authors built TCR beta libraries. TCRdb analysed the multiplex PCR reads with MiXCR anew, one entry per CDR3 protein. The sample records about 430,000 distinct CDR3 sequences, about 15% being singletons. V lost 2 bases, J lost 6 bases, and 16 bases lay in between. CDR1 and CDR2 from the germline V gene are SGHDN and FVKESK. The CDR3 extends over 15 amino acids. There are many counts of this clonotype. Its antigen is not identified. The time point here: newly diagnosed GD, antithyroid drugs for less than 3 months. After RNA was extracted from PBMCs, the TCR library was made from it. These same data were also listed under a study on T cells in Graves' hyperthyroidism and ophthalmopathy. As reported in that work: First-round RT-PCR of the TCR CDR3 relied on the HTBI primer set.

The sample consisted of peripheral blood mononuclear cells (PBMCs), taken at new diagnosis, from a patient treated with antithyroid drugs. The receptor comes from a woman in her 40s with Graves disease. This chain links TRBV14 with TRBJ1-2; a weak D match, TRBD1 (6 bases). CDR3 amino acids: CASSQYWAGEDGYTF. CDR3 nucleotide sequence: TGTGCCAGCAGCCAATATTGGGCAGGGGAAGATGGCTACACCTTC. The complete variable domain, with remaining parts taken from reference TRBV14 and TRBJ1-2, reads EAGVTQFPSHSVIEKGQTVTLRCDPISGHDNLYWYRRVMGKEIKFLLHFVKESKQDESGMPNNRFLAERTGGTYSTLKVQPAELEDSGVYFCASSQYWAGEDGYTFGSGTRLTVV.